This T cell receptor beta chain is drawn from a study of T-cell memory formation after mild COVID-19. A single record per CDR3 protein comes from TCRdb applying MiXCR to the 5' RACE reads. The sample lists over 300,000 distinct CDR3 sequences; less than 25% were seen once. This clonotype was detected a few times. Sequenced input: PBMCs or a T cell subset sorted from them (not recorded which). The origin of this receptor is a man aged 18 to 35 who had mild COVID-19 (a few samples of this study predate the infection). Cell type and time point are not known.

The DNA for the CDR3 is TGTGCCAGCAGCGTAGGAGCGGTGGTGAGAAACACCATATATTTT. As protein: CASSVGAVVRNTIYF. The V gene is TRBV9, the J gene TRBJ1-3; the D is unclear. Germline loops: CDR1 SGDLS, CDR2 YYNGEE. The CDR3 loop spans 15 amino acids. Trimming stripped 0 bases from V and 5 bases from J, with 12 bases between. The full variable domain, completed using reference TRBV9 and TRBJ1-3, is DSGVTQTPKHLITATGQRVTLRCSPRSGDLSVYWYQQSLDQGLQFLIQYYNGEERAKGNILERFSAQQFPDLHSELNLSSLELGDSALYFCASSVGAVVRNTIYFGEGSWLTVV.